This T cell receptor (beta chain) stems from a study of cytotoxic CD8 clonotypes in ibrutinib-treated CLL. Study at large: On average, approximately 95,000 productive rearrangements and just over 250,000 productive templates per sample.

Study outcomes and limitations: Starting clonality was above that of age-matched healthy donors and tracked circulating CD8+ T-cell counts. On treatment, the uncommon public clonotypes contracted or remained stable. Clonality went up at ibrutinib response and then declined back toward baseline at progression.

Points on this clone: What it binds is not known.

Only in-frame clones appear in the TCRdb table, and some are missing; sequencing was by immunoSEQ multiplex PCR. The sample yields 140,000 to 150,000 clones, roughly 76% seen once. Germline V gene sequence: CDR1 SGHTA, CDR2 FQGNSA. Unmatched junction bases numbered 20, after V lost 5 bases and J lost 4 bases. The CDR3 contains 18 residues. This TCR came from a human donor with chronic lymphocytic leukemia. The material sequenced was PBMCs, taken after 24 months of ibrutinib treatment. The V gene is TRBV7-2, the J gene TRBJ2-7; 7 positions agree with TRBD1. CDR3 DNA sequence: TGTGCCAGCAGCCCACTTAGGGGCCTAGGGGGCCCCATGTACGAGCAGTACTTC. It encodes CASSPLRGLGGPMYEQYF. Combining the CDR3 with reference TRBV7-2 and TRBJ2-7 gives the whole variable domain GAGVSQSPSNKVTEKGKDVELRCDPISGHTALYWYRQSLGQGLEFLIYFQGNSAPDKSGLPSDRFSAERTGGSVSTLTIQRTQQEDSAVYLCASSPLRGLGGPMYEQYFGPGTRLTVT.